This entry is about one T cell receptor (beta chain). This sample was included in a study of blood T cell repertoires in COVID-19. Study-level background: Acute and convalescent COVID-19 specimens originated in the United States, Italy and Spain.

Residents of about two dozen US areas, aged roughly 18 to 89 years, made up the participants. Cohorts were determined from participant-reported clinical history. In the source study's methods: Nucleated cell number was recorded as an estimate derived from reference gene primer amplification. This table comes from immunoSEQ multiplex PCR, and its TCRdb copy is limited to in-frame clones, with some not included. Clonal size and the V and J genes are those of that table, whereas D and trimming came from the DNA. Of approximately 220,000 clones listed, roughly 87% are singletons. This CDR3 spans 15 amino acids. Trimming cost V 1 base and J 5 bases, with 11 bases left between them. Germline CDR1 SEHNR, CDR2 FQNEAQ (reference sequence).

The chain is built from TRBV7-9 and TRBJ1-4; D perhaps matches TRBD1 (5 bases). This receptor was identified in a woman aged 25 to 39 with acute COVID-19. Sequences were obtained from PBMCs or T cells enriched from blood (not recorded which). This chain's CDR3 is CASSLVGHLNEKLFF. The CDR3 DNA reads as TGTGCCAGCAGCTTAGTCGGACATCTGAATGAAAAACTGTTTTTT.